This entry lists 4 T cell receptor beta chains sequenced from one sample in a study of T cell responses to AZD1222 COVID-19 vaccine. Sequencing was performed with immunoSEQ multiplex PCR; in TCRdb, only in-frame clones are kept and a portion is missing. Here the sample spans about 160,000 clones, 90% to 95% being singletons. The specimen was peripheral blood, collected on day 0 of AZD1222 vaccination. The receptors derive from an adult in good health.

CDR3 protein: CASSHRGEGGTLDSPLHF. CDR3 coding DNA: TGTGCCAGCAGCCATCGCGGGGAGGGTGGCACTTTAGATTCACCCCTCCACTTT. This chain links TRBV7-2 with TRBJ1-6; D is ambiguous. The CDR3 has 18 residues. Germline CDR1 reads SGHTA; CDR2 reads FQGNSA. The V gene lost 5 bases and the J gene lost 8 bases, with 25 bases spanning the gap.

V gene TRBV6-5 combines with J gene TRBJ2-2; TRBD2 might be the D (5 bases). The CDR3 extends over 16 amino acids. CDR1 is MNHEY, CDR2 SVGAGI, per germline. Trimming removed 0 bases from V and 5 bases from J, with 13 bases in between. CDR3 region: CASSYSPGGGTGELFF. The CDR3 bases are TGTGCCAGCAGTTACTCCCCGGGTGGAGGTACCGGGGAGCTGTTTTTT.

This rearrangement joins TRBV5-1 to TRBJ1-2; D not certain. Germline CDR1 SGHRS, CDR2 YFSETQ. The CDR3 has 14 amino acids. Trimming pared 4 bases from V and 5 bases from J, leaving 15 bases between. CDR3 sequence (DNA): TGCGCCAGCAGCGAGGAGAGAACGGGATATGGCTACACCTTC. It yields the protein CASSEERTGYGYTF.

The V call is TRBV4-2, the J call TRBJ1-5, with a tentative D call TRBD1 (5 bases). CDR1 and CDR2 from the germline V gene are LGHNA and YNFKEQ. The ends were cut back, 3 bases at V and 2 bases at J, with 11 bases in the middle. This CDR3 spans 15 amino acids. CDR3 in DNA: TGTGCCAGCAGCCAGGGGGTAAGTGGCAATCAGCCCCAGCATTTT. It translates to CASSQGVSGNQPQHF.